Listed here are 21 T cell receptor beta chains from one sample, sequenced in a study of memory CD4+ T cells and cytomegalovirus serostatus. Measured with immunoSEQ multiplex PCR; TCRdb has only the in-frame clones, and not every one. The sample has more than 45,000 clones; 80% to 90% are singletons. The sort gate was single viable CD3+CD4+CD8-CD45RO+ cells for memory CD4+ T cells. The sample taken for sequencing was memory CD4+ T cells from blood. The receptors shown here come from an adult in good health and CMV-seronegative.

The rearrangement uses TRBV28 and TRBJ2-7; 10 bases map to TRBD1. Trimming removed 3 bases from V and 3 bases from J; junction bases left unmatched: 5. Germline loops: CDR1 MDHEN, CDR2 SYDVKM. The CDR3 runs 15 residues. Here the CDR3 reads CASSLTGGRVYEQYF. CDR3 bases: TGTGCCAGCAGTTTGACAGGGGGCAGGGTCTACGAGCAGTACTTC.

This chain joins TRBV7-2 and TRBJ2-7, with D maybe TRBD1 (7 bases). There are 17 residues in the CDR3. V shed 0 bases and J shed 3 bases, with 18 bases lying between them. In germline, CDR1 is SGHTA, CDR2 FQGNSA. The CDR3 DNA reads TGTGCCAGCAGCTTAGCGGCCCCCGGAGGGGGCATCTACGAGCAGTACTTC. Amino acid sequence: CASSLAAPGGGIYEQYF.

This chain joins TRBV11-1 and TRBJ2-1, with 7 bases that match TRBD2. With V trimmed by 5 bases and J by 7 bases, 11 bases remained unmatched. This CDR3 is 15 amino acids long. Germline CDR1 reads SGHAT; CDR2 reads FQDESV (reference sequence). CDR3 in DNA: TGTGCCAGCAGCCCTGAGCGGGACCGTGGTAATGAGCAGTTCTTC. Amino acid sequence: CASSPERDRGNEQFF.

This chain links TRBV5-5 with TRBJ1-1; no firm D call. The length of the CDR3 is 15 residues. From germline, CDR1 is SGHKS and CDR2 YYEKEE (reference sequence). The germline V and J ends were trimmed by 0 bases and 1 base, with 10 bases remaining between them. The CDR3 DNA reads as TGTGCCAGCAGCTTGGATCGGCCGACGAACACTGAAGCTTTCTTT. Encoded protein: CASSLDRPTNTEAFF.

This rearrangement joins TRBV28 to TRBJ2-7; perhaps TRBD1 as D (6 bases). Germline CDR1 MDHEN, CDR2 SYDVKM. The CDR3 has 15 residues. Trimming took 5 bases from V and 2 from J, leaving 16 bases between them. The CDR3, as DNA: TGTGCCAGCAGTCCACCTCAGACAGGTCCCTACGAGCAGTACTTC. Protein: CASSPPQTGPYEQYF.

This clone was recorded only once. The chain's CDR3 is CARSLAGLWVRFF. CDR3 coding DNA: TGTGCCAGAAGCTTGGCCGGGCTCTGGGTCCGGTTCTTC. This chain uses TRBV5-3 with TRBJ2-1; no firm D call. TRBV5-3 is designated an ORF whose function remains uncertain. Trimming shortened V by 0 bases and J by 15 bases, and 16 bases separated the two germline ends. The CDR3 sequence is 13 residues long.

This chain uses TRBV7-2 with TRBJ2-1; D may be TRBD1 (5 bases). V was shortened by 6 bases and J by 0 bases, with 9 bases between the two germline ends. The CDR3 consists of 14 residues. CDR1 and CDR2 (germline): SGHTA, FQGNSA. The chain's CDR3 is CASRMTVSYNEQFF. The CDR3 bases are TGTGCCAGCAGGATGACAGTCTCCTACAATGAGCAGTTCTTC.

The V call is TRBV19, the J call TRBJ2-7, with 8 bases aligning to TRBD1. The germline V gene encodes CDR1 LNHDA and CDR2 SQIVND (reference sequence). J lost 4 bases, V lost 4 bases, and 12 bases had no gene match. The CDR3 length is 16 residues. The CDR3 spells CASSNWRGQGAYEQYF. CDR3 DNA sequence: TGTGCCAGTAGTAATTGGCGAGGACAGGGAGCGTACGAGCAGTACTTC.

The V gene is TRBV28, the J gene TRBJ1-2, with D tentatively TRBD1 (6 bases). Germline CDR1 reads MDHEN; CDR2 reads SYDVKM. The CDR3 length is 13 residues. Trimming removed 6 bases at V and 7 bases at J, with 15 bases between. The CDR3 reads CASRMAGAGGYTF. The CDR3 nucleotides read TGTGCCAGCAGGATGGCAGGGGCTGGTGGCTACACCTTC.

This clone has only one observation. The V gene is TRBV10-2, the J gene TRBJ1-2; a possible D gene is TRBD1 (5 bases). V was clipped by 7 bases and J by 3 bases, with 12 bases between them. This CDR3 spans 13 amino acids. Germline assignment: CDR1 WSHSY and CDR2 SAAADI. The chain's CDR3 is CASTGTGDYGYTF. CDR3 DNA sequence: TGCGCCAGCACTGGGACTGGAGACTATGGCTACACCTTC.

The V gene is TRBV23-1, the J gene TRBJ2-3; TRBD1 agrees at 8 bases. TRBV23-1 is given ORF status, its function remaining uncertain. This CDR3 is built from 16 residues. With 2 bases clipped from V and 5 bases from J, the junction kept 9 bases outside the gene matches. CDR3 sequence (DNA): TGCGCCAGCAGTCAAACGGACAGGGCCGTAAGAGATACGCAGTATTTT. Residues: CASSQTDRAVRDTQYF.

This clone has more than one count but fewer than ten. V and J are TRBV2 and TRBJ1-5; weak D call: TRBD1 (6 bases). Per the germline V gene, CDR1 is SNHLY and CDR2 is FYNNEI. The CDR3 is 14 residues long. The germline V and J ends were trimmed by 8 bases and 3 bases, with 14 bases remaining between them. CDR3 amino acids: CASGDRTANQPQHF. CDR3 in DNA: TGTGCCAGCGGGGACCGGACAGCCAATCAGCCCCAGCATTTT.

In nucleotides, the CDR3 is TGCGCCAGCAGCCAACGGGATACCAGCGGGAAACTGTTTTTT. Residues: CASSQRDTSGKLFF. This chain uses TRBV4-3 with TRBJ1-4; D unresolved. This CDR3 spans 14 amino acids. In germline, CDR1 is LGHNA, CDR2 YSLEER. V was cut by 2 bases and J by 11 bases, with 15 bases left in between.

A word on this clone: The same CDR3 can be traced to other DNA sequences in this sample. The genes are TRBV7-7 and TRBJ2-5; 11 bases are shared with TRBD1. This CDR3 is built from 15 residues. Trimming took 3 bases from V and 1 from J; bases not matched to a gene: 1. Germline values: CDR1 SSHAT, CDR2 FNYEAQ (reference sequence). The chain's CDR3 is CASSLGTGGQETQYF. The CDR3 bases are TGTGCCAGCAGCTTGGGGACAGGGGGCCAAGAGACCCAGTACTTC.

The genes are TRBV5-4 and TRBJ2-7; tentatively, D is TRBD2 (6 bases). From germline, CDR1 is SGHNT and CDR2 YYREEE (reference sequence). The CDR3 extends over 15 amino acids. V was trimmed by 4 bases and J by 0 bases, leaving 14 bases between them. The CDR3 DNA is TGTGCCAGCAGCCTGGGGGTCGGGAGCTCCTACGAGCAGTACTTC. It specifies CASSLGVGSSYEQYF.

A remark on this clone: Other nucleotide sequences from this sample produce the same CDR3. The gene calls are TRBV5-1 and TRBJ2-7, with TRBD1 as a possible D gene (5 bases). The germline gives CDR1 SGHRS, CDR2 YFSETQ. Trimming took off 0 bases at V and 6 bases at J, with 10 bases between the two ends. The CDR3 runs to 13 residues. In DNA form, the CDR3 reads TGCGCCAGCAGCTTGGGACAGACCCTCGAGCAGTACTTC. Translation: CASSLGQTLEQYF. Using reference TRBV5-1 and TRBJ2-7 for the parts outside the CDR3, the full variable domain is KAGVTQTPRYLIKTRGQQVTLSCSPISGHRSVSWYQQTPGQGLQFLFEYFSETQRNKGNFPGRFSGRQFSNSRSEMNVSTLELGDSALYLCASSLGQTLEQYFGPGTRLTVT.

The genes are TRBV5-4 and TRBJ1-3; unclear D gene. CDR3 length: 16 amino acids. The germline V and J ends were trimmed by 7 bases and 4 bases, with 21 bases remaining between them. CDR1 SGHNT and CDR2 YYREEE come from the germline V gene (reference sequence). The CDR3 reads CASSPGGIRAGNTIYF. In DNA form, the CDR3 reads TGTGCCAGCTCCCCGGGAGGGATTCGGGCCGGAAACACCATATATTTT.

This chain links TRBV30 with TRBJ2-2; D is undetermined. Germline values: CDR1 GTSNPN, CDR2 SVGIG (reference sequence). V lost 6 bases and J 0 bases, leaving 11 bases between the germline ends. The CDR3 totals 14 residues. The CDR3 loop reads CACEDGTNTGELFF. CDR3 DNA: TGTGCCTGCGAAGACGGAACGAACACCGGGGAGCTGTTTTTT.

V and J are TRBV5-4 and TRBJ2-7; 8 bases fit TRBD1. CDR3 length: 16 residues. Looked up from germline, CDR1 is SGHNT and CDR2 is YYREEE (reference sequence). V trimming: 2 bases; J trimming: 0 bases; junction bases outside the gene matches: 7. CDR3 in DNA: TGTGCCAGCAGCTTAGGACAGGGCCATAGCTCCTACGAGCAGTACTTC. Its translation: CASSLGQGHSSYEQYF.

The CDR3 loop reads CASSFRFTGELFF. In nucleotides, the CDR3 is TGTGCCAGCAGCTTCAGGTTTACCGGGGAGCTGTTTTTT. This chain joins TRBV5-8 and TRBJ2-2; D remains unclear. The CDR3 is made up of 13 amino acids. Germline V lookup: CDR1 SGHTS, CDR2 YDEGEE. V shed 2 bases and J shed 5 bases, with 7 bases lying between them.

The V gene is TRBV30, the J gene TRBJ2-7; 11 bases fit TRBD2. This CDR3 has 16 residues. V lost 3 bases and J lost 6; bases outside the gene matches: 13. Germline V gene sequence: CDR1 GTSNPN, CDR2 SVGIG (reference sequence). The CDR3 DNA sequence: TGTGCCTGGAGAGATTTTAATAGCGGGAGGGCCGGCGAGCAGTACTTC. Its translation: CAWRDFNSGRAGEQYF.